This T cell receptor (beta chain) is from a study of T-cell reconstitution after alpha-beta-depleted transplantation in children. This clonotype was found a few times. Its target is not known. CDR1 is SGHVS and CDR2 is FQNEAQ in the germline V gene. The V gene lost 3 bases and the J gene lost 0 bases, with 8 bases spanning the gap. This CDR3 has 14 amino acids. Study-level findings and limits: Counts and diversity of T cells one year after transplant came mostly from newly produced T cells. The origin of alpha-beta T cells about two months after transplant was reportedly several hundred expanded graft clones. It was surviving recipient T cells and thymic progenitors that gave some patients high TCRbeta diversity at day 60.

Preparation of the TCRbeta library involved a method that used unique molecular identifiers. TCRdb recomputed calls from the PCR reads with MiXCR, one row per CDR3 protein. Among about 400,000 distinct CDR3 sequences, 15% to 20% were seen once, and the ten largest hold around 30%. The source material was PBMCs, mostly from graft donor cells, sampled 360 days after TCRalphabeta/CD19-depleted stem cell transplant. V gene TRBV7-8 combines with J gene TRBJ1-1; D call uncertain. This receptor was obtained from a boy younger than two who had a stem cell transplant for Wiskott-Aldrich syndrome, so the T cells may come from the graft donor. The CDR3 nucleotides read TGTGCCAGCAGCTTCGCGGGGTTGAACACTGAAGCTTTCTTT. It is translated as CASSFAGLNTEAFF.